This T cell receptor (beta chain) was identified during a study of radiotherapy plus CTLA-4 blockade in lung cancer. Study-level background: An objective response was seen in 18% of patients, and disease control in around 31%.

This CDR3 has 11 amino acids. Germline V lookup: CDR1 GTSNPN, CDR2 SVGIG (reference sequence). Overall study results and limits: In blood, TCR clones derived from the tumor expanded after radiotherapy plus ipilimumab.

Clones were sequenced by immunoSEQ multiplex PCR, and TCRdb holds only the in-frame ones, with some missing. The data show about 88,000 clones, around 72% seen once. A note on this clone: Its target is not known.

Specimen: peripheral blood, collected from a patient treated with radiotherapy plus ipilimumab. V is TRBV30 and J is TRBJ1-2, with D maybe TRBD1 (5 bases). The sequence derives from a human donor with non-small cell lung cancer that progressed on radiotherapy plus ipilimumab. In DNA form, the CDR3 reads TGTGCGGGGCAGGGTGGAAATGGCTACACCTTC. This gives the protein CAGQGGNGYTF.